The entry that follows covers one TCR beta chain sequence. Antigen: not known. The germline CDR1 and CDR2 sequences are SGHRS and YFSETQ. The trim removed 3 bases at V and 6 bases at J, leaving 2 bases unmatched. The CDR3 totals 13 residues. No infections or other immune events were documented during collection. Libraries were prepared by immunoSEQ multiplex PCR; TCRdb keeps only in-frame clonotypes and omits some of them. Of about 91,000 clones in the sample, about nine tenths are singletons; the top ten hold about 4%. The source of the sample is a study of identifying expanded T cells in peripheral blood. Study-wide results and limits: Over approximately two and four weeks, about 16 and 19 clones changed, versus approximately 1.2 between replicates. Variance in clone template counts between approximately two-week samples significantly increased with total template count across all healthy donors.

The sequence was collected from a person between 18 and 75 years old in good health. The sample taken for sequencing was blood. V gene TRBV5-1 combines with J gene TRBJ1-1, with TRBD1 identical over 10 bases. CDR3 DNA: TGCGCCAGCAGCTCAGGGACAGGGGCTGAAGCTTTCTTT. It encodes CASSSGTGAEAFF.